This TCR beta chain was identified during a study of cytomegalovirus exposure and HLA in healthy donors. Notes on this clone: The antigen is unknown.

PCR was performed using 60 Vbeta and 13 Jbeta primers. Authors' methods: A later analysis tallied about 80 million unique TCR beta chains, around 12 million of them shared. The assay was immunoSEQ multiplex PCR, and TCRdb's table has in-frame clones only and misses some. From that table come the V and J calls and clone size; the DNA was used to work out D and trimming. The sample consists of around 200,000 clones, approximately 86% of them appearing once. Study observations and caveats: In a later analysis, TCR beta V- and J-gene trimming showed a link to a missense DCLRE1C variant. Using the classifier, cytomegalovirus status was reportedly diagnosed with high specificity and sensitivity. Among immune exposure information, only CMV serostatus was available.

Sequences were obtained from PBMCs. The TCR sequence derives from a woman in her 30s in good health and CMV-seronegative.

The CDR3 DNA sequence: TGCGCCAGCAGCCAAGGGACAGACGAAAAACTGTTTTTT. Translation gives CASSQGTDEKLFF. The chain has TRBV5-1 and TRBJ1-4; TRBD1 matches at 7 bases. The CDR3 extends over 13 amino acids. The V gene's germline CDR1 is SGHRS and CDR2 YFSETQ. After removal of 4 bases from V and 8 bases from J, the junction contained 5 bases not matched to a gene.